These 17 T cell receptor beta chains were sequenced from one sample in a study of cytomegalovirus exposure and HLA in healthy donors. The PCR used 60 Vbeta and 13 Jbeta primers. The protocol was immunoSEQ multiplex PCR, while the TCRdb copy is restricted to in-frame clones and leaves out a portion. The sample shows about 160,000 clones, about 88% of them seen only once. Input material: PBMCs. Receptors originate from a man between 18 and 35 years old in good health and CMV-seropositive.

The rearrangement joins TRBV7-2 to TRBJ1-1; D is undetermined. The V end was cut by 1 base, the J end by 6 bases, with 9 bases between. The CDR3 runs to 13 residues. The germline gives CDR1 SGHTA, CDR2 FQGNSA. CDR3 amino acids: CASSLEDGAEAFF. The CDR3 region has the DNA TGTGCCAGCAGCTTAGAGGACGGGGCTGAAGCTTTCTTT.

The sample holds a few counts of this clone. The chain has TRBV19 and TRBJ1-6, with D possibly matching TRBD1 (5 bases). Germline V CDR1 and CDR2: LNHDA, SQIVND (reference sequence). V was cut by 7 bases and J by 10 bases, with 11 bases left in between. The CDR3 loop spans 12 amino acids. The CDR3 spells CASTMGLSPLHF. The CDR3 coding sequence is TGTGCCAGTACCATGGGACTGTCACCCCTCCACTTT.

The V call is TRBV5-6, the J call TRBJ1-5; D is unresolved. Germline V gene data show CDR1 as SGHDT and CDR2 as YYEEEE. CDR3 length equals 14 residues. V was clipped by 3 bases and J by 7 bases, with 14 bases between them. Here the CDR3 reads CASSSGRGLQPQHF. CDR3 in DNA: TGTGCCAGCAGCTCCGGGCGGGGTTTACAGCCCCAGCATTTT.

CDR3 in amino acids: CASSLFRDNSPLHF. The CDR3 nucleotides read TGTGCCAGCAGCTTATTCCGTGATAATTCACCCCTCCACTTT. The J gene is TRBJ1-6, the V gene TRBV7-3, with D unclear. Deletions cut 2 bases from V and 5 bases from J, with 7 bases between. Germline CDR1 SGHTA, CDR2 FQGTGA. The CDR3 consists of 14 residues.

This chain links TRBV18 with TRBJ2-5; D is ambiguous. This CDR3 has 14 residues. The ends were cut back, 1 base at V and 7 bases at J, with 13 bases in the middle. CDR1 and CDR2 from the germline V gene are KGHSH and LQKENI. The CDR3 coding sequence is TGTGCCAGCTCACCACTGTACGACCCGGGGACCCAGTACTTC. Encoded protein: CASSPLYDPGTQYF.

The V gene is TRBV19, the J gene TRBJ2-2; D gene ambiguous. The germline CDR1 and CDR2 sequences are LNHDA and SQIVND (reference sequence). Trimming cost V 4 bases and J 2 bases, with 11 bases left between them. The CDR3 has 15 residues. The CDR3 spells CASSTPVVNTGELFF. The CDR3 coding sequence is TGTGCCAGTAGTACCCCGGTTGTTAACACCGGGGAGCTGTTTTTT.

The chain joins TRBV5-6 to TRBJ1-2; D gene unclear. The CDR3 runs 14 residues. The ends were cut back, 0 bases at V and 8 bases at J, with 14 bases in the middle. Germline loops: CDR1 SGHDT, CDR2 YYEEEE. The CDR3 coding sequence is TGTGCCAGCAGCTTGGCTCTGGGCCTCGGCGGCTACACCTTC. It translates to CASSLALGLGGYTF.

The chain employs TRBV6-5 and TRBJ2-5, with D tentatively TRBD1 (5 bases). Per germline, CDR1 MNHEY and CDR2 SVGAGI. Trimming left V 5 bases short and J 6 bases short, with 13 bases between. This CDR3 comprises 13 residues. The CDR3 DNA is TGTGCCAGCAGTACTCTAGGGGCCCAGACCCAGTACTTC. Its translation is CASSTLGAQTQYF.

The V gene is TRBV7-9, the J gene TRBJ2-5; TRBD2 might be the D (7 bases). Germline CDR1 and CDR2: SEHNR and FQNEAQ (reference sequence). CDR3 length: 15 residues. The V and J ends lost 5 bases and 4 bases respectively, with 17 bases between them. The CDR3 is CASSPPEGGRETQYF. CDR3 bases: TGTGCCAGCAGCCCACCCGAGGGGGGGAGAGAGACCCAGTACTTC.

V usage is TRBV7-3 and J usage is TRBJ2-3; the D is unclear. The CDR3 covers 14 residues. V gave up 1 base and J gave up 2 bases, with 7 bases separating them. CDR1 is SGHTA, CDR2 FQGTGA, per germline. The DNA for the CDR3 is TGTGCCAGCAGCTTAAATCCTTACACAGATACGCAGTATTTT. Translated: CASSLNPYTDTQYF. Drawing the rest from reference TRBV7-3 and TRBJ2-3, the complete variable domain is GAGVSQTPSNKVTEKGKYVELRCDPISGHTALYWYRQSLGQGPEFLIYFQGTGAADDSGLPNDRFFAVRPEGSVSTLKIQRTERGDSAVYLCASSLNPYTDTQYFGPGTRLTVL.

This clone was seen just once. The chain links TRBV29-1 to TRBJ2-2, with 9 bases aligning to TRBD1. Germline values: CDR1 SQVTM, CDR2 ANQGSEA. Trimming removed 6 bases from V and 2 bases from J; junction bases left unmatched: 7. This CDR3 contains 15 residues. CDR3 DNA: TGCAGCGTCAATACGGACAGGGGTAACACCGGGGAGCTGTTTTTT. This encodes CSVNTDRGNTGELFF.

About this clone itself: One end of the junction does not line up with germline, which may come from a read error. The chain links TRBV11-3 to TRBJ1-2, with D possibly TRBD1 on 6 matching bases. This CDR3 is built from 12 residues. The germline CDR1 and CDR2 sequences are SGHNT and YENEEA. CDR3 in amino acids: CASSLTRDTENF. In DNA, the CDR3 is TGTGCCAGCAGCCTAACTAGGGACACTGAAAACTTC.

The chain recombines TRBV7-2 with TRBJ1-2; weak D call: TRBD1 (5 bases). The germline V and J ends were trimmed by 0 bases and 6 bases, with 11 bases remaining between them. This CDR3 comprises 14 residues. Germline V gives CDR1 SGHTA, CDR2 FQGNSA. CDR3 DNA: TGTGCCAGCAGCTTAGCGTTAGGGACTGATGGCTACACCTTC. It yields the protein CASSLALGTDGYTF.

This chain joins TRBV7-2 and TRBJ2-4; D may be TRBD2 (5 bases). V was pared by 1 base and J by 0 bases, with 10 bases between. Per the germline V gene, CDR1 is SGHTA and CDR2 is FQGNSA. The CDR3 contains 16 residues. CDR3 protein: CASSLGTLLAKNIQYF. The CDR3, as DNA: TGTGCCAGCAGCTTAGGGACTCTCTTAGCCAAAAACATTCAGTACTTC.

The chain joins TRBV4-3 to TRBJ1-6, with D unclear. Per the germline V gene, CDR1 is LGHNA and CDR2 is YSLEER. V dropped 0 bases and J dropped 11 bases, with 26 bases sitting between them. This CDR3 contains 19 residues. CDR3 region: CASSQDFSGGQRNHTPLHF. The CDR3 DNA is TGCGCCAGCAGCCAAGATTTTAGTGGTGGGCAGCGGAACCACACACCCCTCCACTTT.

The chain employs TRBV7-9 and TRBJ1-6; D is unclear. CDR1 and CDR2 from the germline V gene are SEHNR and FQNEAQ (reference sequence). This CDR3 spans 12 amino acids. V was cut by 3 bases and J by 10 bases, with 7 bases left in between. CDR3 protein: CASSFDSSPLHF. The CDR3 DNA sequence: TGTGCCAGCAGCTTCGATAGCTCACCCCTCCACTTT.

This clone has only one observation. The chain combines TRBV6-1 with TRBJ2-7, with TRBD1 identical over 7 bases. The CDR3 loop spans 16 amino acids. V was clipped by 4 bases and J by 4 bases; unmatched bases: 13. Germline V lookup: CDR1 MNHNS, CDR2 SASEGT. The CDR3 spells CASSANTPGQTYEQYF. The DNA of the CDR3 is TGTGCCAGCAGTGCTAACACTCCGGGACAGACATACGAGCAGTACTTC.